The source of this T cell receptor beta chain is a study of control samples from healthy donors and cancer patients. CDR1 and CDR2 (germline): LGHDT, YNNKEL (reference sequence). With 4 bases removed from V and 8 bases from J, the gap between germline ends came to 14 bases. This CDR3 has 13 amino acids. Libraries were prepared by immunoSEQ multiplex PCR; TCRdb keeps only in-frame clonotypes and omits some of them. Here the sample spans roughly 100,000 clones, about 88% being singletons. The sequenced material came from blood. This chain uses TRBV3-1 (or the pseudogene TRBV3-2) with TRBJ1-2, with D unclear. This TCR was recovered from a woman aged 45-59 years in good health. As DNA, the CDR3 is TGTGCCAGCAGCCTCAGGACTGTCCAAGGCTACACCTTC. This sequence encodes CASSLRTVQGYTF.